The rows below give T cell receptor beta chains drawn from one sample of a study of radiation and T cells in renal cell carcinoma. Measured with immunoSEQ multiplex PCR; TCRdb has only the in-frame clones, and not every one. The sample contains about 24,000 clones, about 62% of which appear only once. The sample was tumor tissue, taken from a patient whose treatment was nephrectomy without radiotherapy. The source is a man between 35 and 55 years old with renal cell carcinoma. The CDR3 runs from the conserved cysteine through the conserved F or W. Fields, in order: V gene, J gene, D gene, clone size, CDR3 DNA, CDR3 protein. D genes are given only for firm matches. Rows may omit the clone size; those that give it use once, few, many or a size class.

TRBV5-6,TRBJ2-3,TRBD2,once,TGTGCCAGCAGCCAGGGACTAGCGGGAAGTAGGCCAGATACGCAGTATTTT,CASSQGLAGSRPDTQYF
TRBV30,TRBJ1-1,.,few,TGTGCCTGGACCCGTCTGGTAGAAGGCACTGAAGCTTTCTTT,CAWTRLVEGTEAFF
TRBV5-4,TRBJ2-2,.,.,TGTGCCAGCAGCCTGGAAGGGGGGTACACCGGGGAGCTGTTTTTT,CASSLEGGYTGELFF
TRBV27,TRBJ1-1,TRBD1,.,TGTGCCAGCAGTCACCGGGACAGGCAACATGAAGCTTTCTTT,CASSHRDRQHEAFF
TRBV7-2,TRBJ2-3,TRBD1,.,TGTGCCAGCAGCCGAGGGGGACAGGGAACAGATACGCAGTATTTT,CASSRGGQGTDTQYF
TRBV25-1,TRBJ2-2,.,.,TGTGCCAGCAATAGAGGACACAACACCGGGGAGCTGTTTTTT,CASNRGHNTGELFF
TRBV18,TRBJ1-1,.,.,TGTGCCAGCTCACCCCCCGGACTAAAGAACACTGAAGCTTTCTTT,CASSPPGLKNTEAFF
TRBV6-1,TRBJ2-1,TRBD1,.,TGTGCCAGCAGTGTTCCGGGACAGGGATACAATGAGGGGTTCTTC,CASSVPGQGYNEGFF
TRBV6-5,TRBJ1-1,.,once,TGTGCCAGCAGCTTTACAGGGAGTACTGAAGCTTTCTTT,CASSFTGSTEAFF
TRBV29-1,TRBJ1-2,.,medium-sized,TGCAGCGTTGAATTCCAGGTGAACTATGGCTACACCTTC,CSVEFQVNYGYTF
TRBV11-2,TRBJ1-1,TRBD1,.,TGTGCCAGCAGCCAACAGACAGGGGGTTTGGGAGCTTTCTTT,CASSQQTGGLGAFF
TRBV28,TRBJ2-1,TRBD1,.,TGTGCCAGCAGCCTCGGGACAGTCAATGAGCAGTTCTTC,CASSLGTVNEQFF
TRBV19,TRBJ1-2,TRBD1,few,TGTGCCAGTAGCCGTGGACAGGGGAATGGCTACACCTTC,CASSRGQGNGYTF
TRBV7-3,TRBJ1-1,.,.,TGTGCCAGCAGCTTATACGGAGGGGCGTGGGGGAACACTGAAGCTTTCTTT,CASSLYGGAWGNTEAFF